The 30 T cell receptor beta chains below were found in one sample sequenced in a study of blood T cell repertoires in COVID-19. Clones were read by immunoSEQ multiplex PCR, and TCRdb kept only the in-frame ones, dropping some. The sample consists of about 33,000 clones, 80% to 90% of them appearing once. The sample was peripheral blood. The source is a human donor in a cohort sampled during active COVID-19.

This clone was detected only once. The genes are TRBV10-3 and TRBJ1-3; possibly TRBD1 for D (5 bases). The CDR3 extends over 15 amino acids. Germline V gene lookup returns CDR1 ENHRY and CDR2 SYGVKD. V was cut by 8 bases and J by 2 bases, with 16 bases left in between. The CDR3 protein is CAIQRQGPPGNTIYF. The CDR3 DNA follows: TGTGCCATCCAGAGGCAGGGTCCCCCTGGAAACACCATATATTTT.

The rearrangement uses TRBV15 and TRBJ2-1, with 11 bases matching TRBD2. CDR1 and CDR2 (germline): LNHNV, YYDKDF (reference sequence). The CDR3 runs to 15 residues. J gave up 4 bases and V 3 bases, and 2 bases lay outside the gene matches. Written as DNA, the CDR3 is TGTGCCACCAGCAGCGGGACTAGCGGTTACAATGAGCAGTTCTTC. Protein product: CATSSGTSGYNEQFF.

The chain has TRBV7-9 and TRBJ1-3, with D perhaps TRBD1 (6 bases). Germline CDR1 and CDR2: SEHNR and FQNEAQ (reference sequence). CDR3 length: 16 amino acids. V was cut by 0 bases and J by 3 bases, with 12 bases left in between. As DNA, the CDR3 is TGTGCCAGCAGCTTAGCGCGATGGGGGCATGGAAACACCATATATTTT. As protein: CASSLARWGHGNTIYF.

V is TRBV4-2 and J is TRBJ1-2; D is unresolved. The CDR3 covers 14 residues. Looked up from germline, CDR1 is LGHNA and CDR2 is YNFKEQ. Trimming removed 0 bases at V and 5 bases at J, with 10 bases between. CDR3 sequence reads: CASSQEGSLYGYTF. CDR3 in DNA: TGTGCCAGCAGCCAAGAGGGGAGCCTATATGGCTACACCTTC.

The V gene is TRBV19, the J gene TRBJ1-2; a weak D match, TRBD1 (5 bases). Germline V gives CDR1 LNHDA, CDR2 SQIVND (reference sequence). The CDR3 loop spans 14 amino acids. Trimming took off 7 bases at V and 6 bases at J, with 18 bases between the two ends. Here the CDR3 DNA reads TGTGCCAGTACTACCTTCTGGGGGGAGGATGGCTACACCTTC. The encoded protein is CASTTFWGEDGYTF.

The chain uses TRBV7-8 and TRBJ1-4, with a weak D call TRBD1 (6 bases). This CDR3 spans 14 amino acids. From germline, CDR1 is SGHVS and CDR2 FQNEAQ. Trimming cost V 5 bases and J 8 bases, with 15 bases left between them. The CDR3, as DNA: TGTGCCAGCAGCCGGACAGTCCCGTCCGAAAAACTGTTTTTT. It translates to CASSRTVPSEKLFF.

The rearrangement links TRBV18 to TRBJ1-5, with 10 bases that match TRBD1. This CDR3 comprises 17 residues. J lost 1 base, V lost 3 bases, and 6 bases had no gene match. Germline V gene lookup returns CDR1 KGHSH and CDR2 LQKENI. CDR3 in amino acids: CASSPGQGSFSNQPQHF. CDR3 coding DNA: TGTGCCAGCTCACCGGGACAGGGGTCATTCAGCAATCAGCCCCAGCATTTT.

V usage is TRBV2 and J usage is TRBJ2-5; unclear D gene. The CDR3 is made up of 13 amino acids. V was cut by 7 bases and J by 1 base, with 10 bases left in between. CDR1 is SNHLY and CDR2 is FYNNEI in the germline V gene. The DNA of the CDR3 is TGTGCCAGCAAGGTAGACTTCCAAGAGACCCAGTACTTC. This encodes CASKVDFQETQYF.

This sequence joins TRBV7-2 and TRBJ1-5; D not resolved. V dropped 5 bases and J dropped 0 bases, with 11 bases sitting between them. The CDR3 extends over 15 amino acids. CDR1 is SGHTA and CDR2 is FQGNSA in the germline V gene. The CDR3 protein is CASSQNGISNQPQHF. In DNA, the CDR3 is TGTGCCAGCAGCCAGAATGGTATTAGCAATCAGCCCCAGCATTTT.

For the CDR3, the DNA is TGTGCCAGCAGTTGGCTAGCGGAGGCCACAGATACGCAGTATTTT. Amino acid sequence: CASSWLAEATDTQYF. The chain uses TRBV28 and TRBJ2-3; 7 bases are shared with TRBD2. Per the germline V gene, CDR1 is MDHEN and CDR2 is SYDVKM. The CDR3 loop spans 15 amino acids. V shed 4 bases and J 2 bases; nucleotides not matched to a gene: 6.

V gene TRBV2 combines with J gene TRBJ1-4; D call uncertain. Looked up from germline, CDR1 is SNHLY and CDR2 is FYNNEI. The CDR3 is 15 amino acids. V was shortened by 0 bases and J by 0 bases, with 5 bases between the two germline ends. This CDR3 reads CASSEASATNEKLFF. DNA for the CDR3: TGTGCCAGCAGTGAAGCTTCCGCAACTAATGAAAAACTGTTTTTT.

This sequence joins TRBV3-1 (or the pseudogene TRBV3-2) and TRBJ2-2; no clear D gene. Germline CDR1 and CDR2: LGHDT and YNNKEL (reference sequence). Trimming took 4 bases from V and 2 from J, leaving 11 bases between them. The CDR3 is 15 amino acids. This chain's CDR3 is CASSRLAVNTGELFF. The CDR3 DNA sequence: TGTGCCAGCAGCCGTTTGGCGGTAAACACCGGGGAGCTGTTTTTT.

The V and J genes are TRBV11-2 and TRBJ2-7; tentatively, D is TRBD2 (6 bases). The germline V gene encodes CDR1 SGHAT and CDR2 FQNNGV. CDR3 length: 15 residues. Trimming cost V 3 bases and J 6 bases, with 18 bases left between them. As DNA, the CDR3 is TGTGCCAGCAGCTTTACGCGGGGCTCAGTCGGCGAGCAGTACTTC. Protein product: CASSFTRGSVGEQYF.

The chain couples TRBV5-1 to TRBJ2-3, with 8 bases matching TRBD1. Unmatched junction bases numbered 8, after V lost 4 bases and J lost 7 bases. Germline-derived CDR1 and CDR2 are SGHRS and YFSETQ. CDR3 length: 14 amino acids. The CDR3 DNA is TGCGCCAGCAGCCCCGGACAGGGCTTAAATACGCAGTATTTT. Amino acids: CASSPGQGLNTQYF.

The chain employs TRBV28 and TRBJ1-2, with 8 bases lining up with TRBD1. The CDR3 runs to 14 residues. Germline values: CDR1 MDHEN, CDR2 SYDVKM. Trimming took 6 bases from V and 8 from J; bases not matched to a gene: 11. The CDR3: CASSQGARSFGYTF. CDR3 nucleotide sequence: TGTGCCAGCAGCCAGGGGGCGCGATCGTTCGGCTACACCTTC.

V and J are TRBV6-4 and TRBJ2-3; 9 positions agree with TRBD2. The CDR3 is made up of 16 amino acids. Germline V lookup: CDR1 MRHNA, CDR2 SNTAGT. The ends lost 1 base at V and 0 bases at J; junction bases unmatched: 2. CDR3 protein: CASSDLAGDSTDTQYF. In nucleotides, the CDR3 is TGTGCCAGCAGTGACTTAGCGGGGGATAGCACAGATACGCAGTATTTT.

This sequence joins TRBV30 and TRBJ2-3, with D possibly TRBD1 on 7 matching bases. The germline CDR1 and CDR2 sequences are GTSNPN and SVGIG (reference sequence). The CDR3 is 14 residues long. V lost 2 bases, J lost 7 bases, and 16 bases lay in between. CDR3 bases: TGTGCCTGGAGTACCCGACAGGGAGGAAATACGCAGTATTTT. Protein product: CAWSTRQGGNTQYF.

The chain links TRBV10-1 to TRBJ2-1; no firm D call. CDR1 WNHNN and CDR2 SYGVQD come from the germline V gene (reference sequence). The CDR3 contains 13 residues. V was shortened by 8 bases and J by 8 bases, with 16 bases between the two germline ends. The CDR3 loop reads CASSRSGWDEQFF. DNA for the CDR3: TGCGCCAGCTCCCGTTCAGGATGGGATGAGCAGTTCTTC.

The rearrangement links TRBV7-8 to TRBJ2-1; 9 nucleotides agree with TRBD2. With 0 bases clipped from V and 10 bases from J, the junction kept 10 bases outside the gene matches. Per germline, CDR1 SGHVS and CDR2 FQNEAQ. The CDR3 is 16 amino acids. CDR3: CASSLASGGPQTEQFF. DNA for the CDR3: TGTGCCAGCAGCTTAGCGAGCGGGGGGCCCCAAACGGAGCAGTTCTTC.

The V gene is TRBV2, the J gene TRBJ2-7; 9 bases match TRBD1. The V gene's germline CDR1 is SNHLY and CDR2 FYNNEI. The J segment lost 7 bases and the V segment lost 6 bases, leaving 13 bases of the junction unmatched. This CDR3 comprises 15 residues. The CDR3 here is CASRRDREPILEQYF. CDR3 sequence (DNA): TGTGCCAGCAGGAGGGACAGGGAGCCCATTCTTGAGCAGTACTTC. Filled out from reference TRBV2 and TRBJ2-7, the complete variable domain reads EPEVTQTPSHQVTQMGQEVILRCVPISNHLYFYWYRQILGQKVEFLVSFYNNEISEKSEIFDDQFSVERPDGSNFTLKIRSTKLEDSAMYFCASRRDREPILEQYFGPGTRLTVT.

V is TRBV6-2 or TRBV6-3 and J is TRBJ2-7; possible D gene TRBD1, 6 bases. Germline loops: CDR1 MNHEY, CDR2 SVGEGT. CDR3 length equals 15 residues. The germline V and J ends were trimmed by 6 bases and 1 base, with 16 bases remaining between them. The DNA of the CDR3 is TGTGCCAGCAGCCCACGGACAGATCTTTCCTACGAGCAGTACTTC. Protein: CASSPRTDLSYEQYF.

The J gene is TRBJ1-1, the V gene TRBV6-5; D remains unclear. The CDR3 length is 13 residues. Looked up from germline, CDR1 is MNHEY and CDR2 is SVGAGI. Trimming pared 2 bases from V and 4 bases from J, leaving 8 bases between. The CDR3 bases are TGTGCCAGCAGTTACCGCGGGCTCACTGAAGCTTTCTTT. This sequence encodes CASSYRGLTEAFF.

The chain recombines TRBV19 with TRBJ1-2; 8 nucleotides line up with TRBD1. The CDR3 is 15 amino acids. Germline assignment: CDR1 LNHDA and CDR2 SQIVND (reference sequence). J lost 6 bases, V lost 0 bases, and 6 bases had no gene match. CDR3 bases: TGTGCCAGTAGTATAGAATCGACAGGGGCGAATGGCTACACCTTC. Translating gives CASSIESTGANGYTF.

This clone has only a few counts. J is TRBJ1-2 and V is TRBV5-1, with 7 bases that match TRBD1. V trimming: 4 bases; J trimming: 5 bases; junction bases outside the gene matches: 8. The CDR3 runs to 14 residues. From germline, CDR1 is SGHRS and CDR2 YFSETQ. CDR3 in amino acids: CASSIGDSGYGYTF. The CDR3 bases are TGCGCCAGCAGCATCGGGGACAGCGGTTATGGCTACACCTTC.

This sequence joins TRBV28 and TRBJ2-7; D gene uncertain. Per germline, CDR1 MDHEN and CDR2 SYDVKM. This CDR3 region has 11 residues. The V end lost 2 bases, the J end lost 3 bases, and 2 bases lay between the germline ends. CDR3 sequence (DNA): TGTGCCAGCAGTTTACTCTACGAGCAGTACTTC. Translated: CASSLLYEQYF.

The chain carries TRBV6-5 and TRBJ2-3; TRBD1 is a possible D gene (8 bases). The V end was cut by 5 bases, the J end by 1 base, with 13 bases between. Germline CDR1 and CDR2: MNHEY and SVGAGI. The CDR3 runs 15 residues. CDR3 region: CASSRQGRGTDTQYF. CDR3 DNA: TGTGCCAGCAGTAGACAGGGGAGGGGCACAGATACGCAGTATTTT.

This chain uses TRBV19 with TRBJ1-5, with unresolved D. Per germline, CDR1 LNHDA and CDR2 SQIVND (reference sequence). Trimming removed 6 bases at V and 4 bases at J, with 10 bases between. The CDR3 runs to 13 residues. Written as DNA, the CDR3 is TGTGCCAGTAGCCCGGGGTTAAATCAGCCCCAGCATTTT. This encodes CASSPGLNQPQHF.

The CDR3 bases are TGTGCCAGCAGCGGGGCTCTCTATAGCAATCAGCCCCAGCATTTT. This encodes CASSGALYSNQPQHF. The rearrangement uses TRBV7-8 and TRBJ1-5, with D perhaps TRBD1 (5 bases). Germline lookup yields CDR1 SGHVS and CDR2 FQNEAQ. This CDR3 is built from 15 residues. Trimming removed 5 bases from V and 0 bases from J, with 11 bases in between.

The gene calls are TRBV9 and TRBJ2-6; D gene unclear. The germline V gene has CDR1 SGDLS and CDR2 YYNGEE. V gave up 4 bases and J gave up 0 bases, with 11 bases separating them. This CDR3 comprises 16 residues. The CDR3 protein is CASSSRRSSGANVLTF. The CDR3 DNA sequence: TGTGCCAGCAGCTCACGCCGGAGCTCTGGGGCCAACGTCCTGACTTTC.

This sequence joins TRBV11-3 and TRBJ2-3, with TRBD2 identical over 10 bases. Per germline, CDR1 SGHNT and CDR2 YENEEA. V lost 5 bases and J lost 7; bases outside the gene matches: 6. This CDR3 has 14 amino acids. CDR3 DNA: TGTGCCAGCAGCAGCGGGGGGGAAAAGAATACGCAGTATTTT. This encodes CASSSGGEKNTQYF. The whole variable domain, filled in from reference TRBV11-3 and TRBJ2-3, reads EAGVVQSPRYKIIEKKQPVAFWCNPISGHNTLYWYLQNLGQGPELLIRYENEEAVDDSQLPKDRFSAERLKGVDSTLKIQPAELGDSAVYLCASSSGGEKNTQYFGPGTRLTVL.